These 21 T cell receptor beta chains share one sample of origin, sequenced in a study of patients and donors after allogeneic stem cell transplantation. A single record per CDR3 protein comes from TCRdb applying MiXCR to the RT-PCR reads. The sample records 900,000 to 1,000,000 distinct CDR3 sequences, roughly 18% being singletons. The sequencing sample was made of blood, either unsorted or a sorted T cell fraction (not recorded which). All receptors derive from a human donor who was either an allogeneic HSCT recipient or a stem cell or donor lymphocyte infusion donor (not recorded which). It is not recorded whose cells these are; they may come from a transplant donor.

The genes are TRBV15 and TRBJ1-5; D is uncertain. There are 15 residues in the CDR3. The germline gives CDR1 LNHNV, CDR2 YYDKDF (reference sequence). V gave up 1 base and J gave up 0 bases, with 7 bases separating them. The CDR3 loop reads CATSRVRDSNQPQHF. CDR3 DNA sequence: TGTGCCACCAGCAGAGTAAGAGATAGCAATCAGCCCCAGCATTTT.

V is TRBV6-6 and J is TRBJ2-5; D is unresolved. CDR1 and CDR2 (germline): MNHNY, SVGAGI (reference sequence). The CDR3 length is 13 residues. V gave up 1 base and J gave up 5 bases, with 8 bases separating them. The CDR3 DNA follows: TGTGCCAGCAGTTACTGGGTCGGGGAGACCCAGTACTTC. The encoded protein is CASSYWVGETQYF.

A remark on this clonotype: The CDR3 ends on some other residue instead of the conserved phenylalanine or tryptophan, so this is likely a read error. V gene TRBV6-1 combines with J gene TRBJ1-5, with D perhaps matching TRBD1 (5 bases). This CDR3 has 15 amino acids. Germline lookup yields CDR1 MNHNS and CDR2 SASEGT. V was pared by 5 bases and J by 7 bases, with 18 bases between. CDR3 in DNA: TGTGCCAGCAGTCTCGCAAGTGGGGGGATCCAGCCCCAGCATTCT. Encoded protein: CASSLASGGIQPQHS.

V usage is TRBV30 and J usage is TRBJ1-1, with 7 positions matching TRBD1. The V segment lost 7 bases and the J segment 0 bases; nucleotides outside the gene matches: 5. The CDR3 covers 13 residues. Germline V CDR1 and CDR2: GTSNPN, SVGIG (reference sequence). The CDR3 region is CALHRGMNTEAFF. The CDR3, as DNA: TGTGCCTTACACAGGGGTATGAACACTGAAGCTTTCTTT.

The genes are TRBV21-1 and TRBJ2-1; TRBD1, the table's D call, lacks a check against the DNA. TRBV21-1 corresponds to a pseudogene. The CDR3 sequence is 15 residues long. This chain's CDR3 is CASSKAVAGDNEQFF. The CDR3 region has the DNA TGTGCCAGCAGCAAAGCGGTTGCAGGGGACAATGAGCAGTTCTTC.

The chain has TRBV29-1 and TRBJ2-1, with 8 bases fitting TRBD2. This CDR3 has 13 amino acids. Trimming at V came to 4 bases and at J to 6 bases, leaving 5 bases not matched to a gene. CDR1 SQVTM and CDR2 ANQGSEA come from the germline V gene. The CDR3 DNA sequence: TGCAGCGTTGTTAGCGGGGTTGGCAATGAGCAGTTCTTC. Translating it yields CSVVSGVGNEQFF.

This clonotype was found a few times. The genes are TRBV4-3 and TRBJ2-3; 14 nucleotides line up with TRBD2. With V trimmed by 4 bases and J by 6 bases, 3 bases remained unmatched. Germline CDR1 reads LGHNA; CDR2 reads YSLEER. This CDR3 has 15 residues. The chain's CDR3 is CASSRTSGGWDTQYF. In nucleotides, the CDR3 is TGCGCCAGCAGCCGGACTAGCGGGGGGTGGGATACGCAGTATTTT.

The gene calls are TRBV12-3 or TRBV12-4 and TRBJ1-2; D is unresolved. CDR3 size: 16 residues. V was shortened by 6 bases and J by 0 bases, with 17 bases between the two germline ends. CDR3: CASSIEGAKANYGYTF. CDR3 DNA sequence: TGTGCCAGCAGCATCGAGGGAGCCAAAGCTAACTATGGCTACACCTTC.

This clonotype occurred a few times. This chain uses TRBV6-2 or TRBV6-3 with TRBJ1-1; D perhaps matches TRBD1 (5 bases). This CDR3 contains 12 residues. Germline V gives CDR1 MNHEY, CDR2 SVGEGT. The V end was cut by 10 bases, the J end by 5 bases, with 14 bases between. This CDR3 reads CATSEGRTEAFF. The CDR3 nucleotides are TGTGCCACATCGGAGGGGCGGACTGAAGCTTTCTTT.

This clonotype was observed a handful of times. The chain employs TRBV11-2 and TRBJ1-2; TRBD1 agrees at 10 bases. The germline gives CDR1 SGHAT, CDR2 FQNNGV. The J segment lost 3 bases and the V segment lost 3 bases, leaving 10 bases of the junction unmatched. The CDR3 is made up of 17 amino acids. CDR3 in amino acids: CASSLGDRGSVHYGYTF. DNA for the CDR3: TGTGCCAGCAGCTTGGGGGACAGGGGTTCAGTTCACTATGGCTACACCTTC.

This clonotype was counted only a few times. This sequence joins TRBV19 and TRBJ2-4, with no clear D. Trimming pared 4 bases from V and 0 bases from J, leaving 13 bases between. The CDR3 length is 16 residues. Germline loops: CDR1 LNHDA, CDR2 SQIVND (reference sequence). The CDR3 nucleotides read TGTGCCAGTAGTAATTCCGGTCGAAAAGCCAAAAACATTCAGTACTTC. Encoded protein: CASSNSGRKAKNIQYF. The variable domain in full, with the rest retrieved from reference TRBV19 and TRBJ2-4, is DGGITQSPKYLFRKEGQNVTLSCEQNLNHDAMYWYRQDPGQGLRLIYYSQIVNDFQKGDIAEGYSVSREKKESFPLTVTSAQKNPTAFYLCASSNSGRKAKNIQYFGAGTRLSVL.

The chain is built from TRBV12-3 or TRBV12-4 and TRBJ1-2; TRBD1 is a possible D gene (6 bases). The CDR3 runs to 12 residues. V lost 7 bases to trimming and J lost 8 bases, with 14 bases between them. The CDR3 loop is CASTAQGTGYTF. The CDR3 coding sequence is TGTGCCAGCACCGCACAGGGAACCGGCTACACCTTC.

This rearrangement joins TRBV6-5 to TRBJ2-7; possibly TRBD2 for D (6 bases). The CDR3 length is 14 residues. Trimming stripped 2 bases from V and 3 bases from J, with 11 bases between. The V gene's germline CDR1 is MNHEY and CDR2 SVGAGI. CDR3 nucleotides: TGTGCCAGCAGTTACATCGTGGGAGGCTACGAGCAGTACTTC. Its translation is CASSYIVGGYEQYF.

This clonotype was observed a handful of times. V gene TRBV29-1 combines with J gene TRBJ2-7; D may correspond to TRBD1 or TRBD2 (5 bases each). CDR1 and CDR2 from the germline V gene are SQVTM and ANQGSEA. CDR3 length: 14 amino acids. Trimming left V 5 bases short and J 1 base short, with 15 bases between. The CDR3 DNA sequence: TGCAGCGTTAGACCCGGGACCCGATCCTACGAGCAGTACTTC. It translates to CSVRPGTRSYEQYF.

The chain recombines TRBV3-1 with TRBJ1-4, with D perhaps TRBD1 (5 bases). V gave up 6 bases and J gave up 7 bases, with 15 bases separating them. Germline-derived CDR1 and CDR2 are LGHDT and YNNKEL (reference sequence). CDR3 length equals 14 residues. The CDR3 region is CASSPEGRAEKLFF. The CDR3 nucleotides are TGTGCCAGCAGTCCCGAGGGGCGAGCTGAAAAACTGTTTTTT. The whole variable domain, filled in from reference TRBV3-1 and TRBJ1-4, reads DTAVSQTPKYLVTQMGNDKSIKCEQNLGHDTMYWYKQDSKKFLKIMFSYNNKELIINETVPNRFSPKSPDKAHLNLHINSLELGDSAVYFCASSPEGRAEKLFFGSGTQLSVL.

This sequence joins TRBV2 and TRBJ1-1; tentatively, D is TRBD1 (6 bases). CDR3 length: 17 amino acids. Germline CDR1 is SNHLY and CDR2 is FYNNEI. V lost 4 bases and J lost 0, with 18 bases in between. The CDR3 DNA reads as TGTGCCAGCAGTGTGGATTTCGGGGGCAAAATGAACACTGAAGCTTTCTTT. This encodes CASSVDFGGKMNTEAFF.

The chain joins TRBV2 to TRBJ1-5; TRBD1 matches 7 bases. Germline assignment: CDR1 SNHLY and CDR2 FYNNEI. The junction had 9 bases not matched to a gene; V was cut back by 6 bases and J by 7 bases. The CDR3 sequence is 14 residues long. The CDR3 reads CASRRDGGGQPQHF. The CDR3 DNA reads as TGTGCCAGCAGGAGGGACGGAGGGGGCCAGCCCCAGCATTTT.

This sequence joins TRBV21-1 and TRBJ1-4; the D call of TRBD1 is as the table states it, not checked on the DNA. TRBV21-1 is flagged as a pseudogene. This CDR3 contains 18 residues. The CDR3 loop reads CASSKYRDRGLTNEKLFF. In DNA, the CDR3 is TGTGCCAGCAGCAAGTACCGGGACAGGGGGTTGACTAATGAAAAACTGTTTTTT.

The CDR3 here is CASNPWAGGNNSPLHF. For the CDR3, the DNA is TGTGCCAGTAATCCCTGGGCAGGGGGAAATAATTCACCCCTCCACTTT. V is TRBV19 and J is TRBJ1-6; 7 nucleotides match TRBD1. Germline V lookup: CDR1 LNHDA, CDR2 SQIVND (reference sequence). The CDR3 is 16 residues long. The V segment lost 7 bases and the J segment 5 bases; nucleotides outside the gene matches: 11.

The V call is TRBV7-9, the J call TRBJ2-3; D is undetermined. The CDR3 consists of 15 residues. The V end lost 2 bases, the J end lost 6 bases, and 15 bases lay between the germline ends. From germline, CDR1 is SEHNR and CDR2 FQNEAQ (reference sequence). CDR3 loop: CASSLHGPKVDTQYF. CDR3 in DNA: TGTGCCAGCAGCTTACATGGGCCGAAGGTGGATACGCAGTATTTT.

This clonotype appeared a few times. The chain recombines TRBV6-2 or TRBV6-3 with TRBJ2-7, with TRBD1 matching over 7 bases. V shed 3 bases and J 0 bases; nucleotides not matched to a gene: 8. Germline V lookup: CDR1 MNHEY, CDR2 SVGEGT. CDR3 length: 16 residues. The CDR3 nucleotides read TGTGCCAGCAGTTATCCTTTGACAGGGTTCTCCTACGAGCAGTACTTC. Translated: CASSYPLTGFSYEQYF.